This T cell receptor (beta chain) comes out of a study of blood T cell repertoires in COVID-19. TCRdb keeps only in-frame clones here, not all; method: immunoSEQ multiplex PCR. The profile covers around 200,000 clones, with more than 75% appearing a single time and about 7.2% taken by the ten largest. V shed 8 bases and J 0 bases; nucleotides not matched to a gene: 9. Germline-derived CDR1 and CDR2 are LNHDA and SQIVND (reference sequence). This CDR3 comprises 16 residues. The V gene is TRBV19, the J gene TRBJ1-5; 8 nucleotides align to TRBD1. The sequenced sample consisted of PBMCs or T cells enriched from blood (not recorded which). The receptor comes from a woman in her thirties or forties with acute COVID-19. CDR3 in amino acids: CASQTTGAFSNQPQHF. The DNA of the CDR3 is TGTGCCAGTCAAACGACAGGGGCCTTTAGCAATCAGCCCCAGCATTTT.